The next 9 T cell receptor beta chains were all read from a single sample in a study of control samples from healthy donors and cancer patients (dated by TCRdb to 2018 to 2021). Library construction relied on the immunoSEQ multiplex PCR assay. In TCRdb, the immuneACCESS table is reduced to in-frame sequences with V and J assigned. These tables do not hold every clone; where another copy was compared, an unresolved V gene accounts for under half, and the others remain unexplained. The sample table holds 100,000 to 150,000 clones, of which approximately 89% were seen once. The leading ten clones occupy about 7.6% of the sample. Sequenced input: PBMCs. These TCRs come from a man in his forties or fifties with head and neck cancer.

The chain combines TRBV9 with TRBJ1-1, with TRBD1 matching over 7 bases. The trim removed 3 bases at V and 1 base at J, leaving 6 bases unmatched. The CDR3 is 15 residues long. Germline V gene data show CDR1 as SGDLS and CDR2 as YYNGEE. CDR3 nucleotide sequence: TGTGCCAGCAGCGCGCACAGGGGCCCGAACACTGAAGCTTTCTTT. This sequence encodes CASSAHRGPNTEAFF.

The rearrangement uses TRBV18 and TRBJ1-5; D not certain. The CDR3 consists of 13 residues. V was cut by 2 bases and J by 5 bases, with 7 bases left in between. Germline V gene data show CDR1 as KGHSH and CDR2 as LQKENI. The CDR3 sequence: CASSPGADQPQHF. In DNA, the CDR3 is TGTGCCAGCTCACCAGGAGCCGATCAGCCCCAGCATTTT.

This chain links TRBV7-9 with TRBJ2-7, with D tentatively TRBD1 (6 bases). The CDR3 spans 16 residues. Looked up from germline, CDR1 is SEHNR and CDR2 is FQNEAQ (reference sequence). V was pared by 4 bases and J by 2 bases, with 18 bases between. In nucleotides, the CDR3 is TGTGCCAGCAGCTCGCTACCCCCAGGGGCACCCTACGAGCAGTACTTC. This sequence encodes CASSSLPPGAPYEQYF.

The rearrangement uses TRBV19 and TRBJ2-5, with D unresolved. The germline gives CDR1 LNHDA, CDR2 SQIVND (reference sequence). V lost 8 bases and J lost 5, with 15 bases in between. CDR3 length: 13 residues. In DNA form, the CDR3 reads TGTGCCAGTCTTAGTTCGAATGGGGAGACCCAGTACTTC. Its translation is CASLSSNGETQYF.

The chain joins TRBV11-3 to TRBJ2-2, with D hard to call. Germline lookup yields CDR1 SGHNT and CDR2 YENEEA. V was shortened by 3 bases and J by 1 base, with 9 bases between the two germline ends. This CDR3 has 15 amino acids. The chain's CDR3 is CASSFGSLNTGELFF. CDR3 in DNA: TGTGCCAGCAGCTTTGGCAGCTTGAACACCGGGGAGCTGTTTTTT.

The chain carries TRBV28 and TRBJ1-2; D gene uncertain. Trimming removed 5 bases at V and 8 bases at J, with 15 bases between. This CDR3 region has 13 residues. Per germline, CDR1 MDHEN and CDR2 SYDVKM. The CDR3 spells CASSLSGSGGYTF. Here the CDR3 DNA reads TGTGCCAGCAGTCTGAGTGGATCAGGCGGCTACACCTTC.

For this clone: The same CDR3 is also encoded by other DNA sequences in this sample. The chain employs TRBV7-2 and TRBJ2-2; 7 positions match TRBD2. V lost 1 base to trimming and J lost 2 bases; unmatched junction nucleotides: 4. The CDR3 length is 16 residues. In germline, CDR1 is SGHTA, CDR2 FQGNSA. The CDR3 here is CASSLVGGLNTGELFF. Written as DNA, the CDR3 is TGTGCCAGCAGCTTAGTCGGGGGACTAAACACCGGGGAGCTGTTTTTT.

The V and J genes are TRBV5-4 and TRBJ1-2; tentatively, D is TRBD1 (5 bases). The CDR3 is 12 residues long. With 2 bases removed from V and 6 bases from J, the gap between germline ends came to 8 bases. Germline values: CDR1 SGHNT, CDR2 YYREEE (reference sequence). CDR3 residues: CASSFGGNGYTF. Written as DNA, the CDR3 is TGTGCCAGCAGCTTTGGGGGTAATGGCTACACCTTC.

This clone showed up just once. The CDR3 DNA reads TGTGCCAGCAGCGCAGGGGAGTACTATGGCTACACCTTC. This encodes CASSAGEYYGYTF. The V and J genes are TRBV7-3 and TRBJ1-2; D is perhaps TRBD1 (6 bases). The CDR3 has 13 amino acids. V was shortened by 5 bases and J by 3 bases, with 10 bases between the two germline ends. The germline gives CDR1 SGHTA, CDR2 FQGTGA.